The clone carrying this T cell receptor (beta chain) was detected a few times. The data stem from a study of patients and donors after allogeneic stem cell transplantation. The CDR3 extends over 15 amino acids. The germline V and J ends were trimmed by 5 bases and 4 bases, with 14 bases remaining between them. TCRdb re-derived calls from the RT-PCR reads in MiXCR, one entry per CDR3 protein. Among approximately 200,000 distinct CDR3 sequences, about 38% were seen once, and the ten largest hold around 10%. Sequenced material: blood, either unsorted or a sorted T cell fraction (not recorded which). The J gene is TRBJ2-2, the V gene TRBV12-3 or TRBV12-4, with D possibly being TRBD1 (6 bases). The origin of this receptor is a human donor who was either an allogeneic HSCT recipient or a stem cell or donor lymphocyte infusion donor (not recorded which). It is not recorded whose cells these are; they may come from a transplant donor. For the CDR3, the DNA is TGTGCCAGCAGTCCCCCCGGGACAATCACCGGGGAGCTGTTTTTT. This encodes CASSPPGTITGELFF.